This T cell receptor beta chain was sequenced during a study of T cells in Graves' hyperthyroidism and ophthalmopathy. Germline CDR1 reads DFQATT; CDR2 reads SNEGSKA (reference sequence). V shed 8 bases and J shed 2 bases, with 16 bases lying between them. CDR3 length: 13 residues. Amplification of TCR beta CDR3 regions was performed using RNA transcripts as template. HTBI primers were employed in a first-round RT-PCR of the TCR CDR3. TCRdb fed the multiplex PCR reads into MiXCR, producing one record per CDR3 protein. The table includes about 380,000 distinct CDR3 sequences, 18% detected once. The TCR sequence derives from a young man with Graves' ophthalmopathy. Sequenced input: blood. The chain uses TRBV20-1 and TRBJ2-7; D possibly corresponds to TRBD1 (6 bases). The CDR3 coding sequence is TGCAGTAGTGGACAGTCAAGCCCCTACGAGCAGTACTTC. Translation gives CSSGQSSPYEQYF.